This record covers a single TCR beta chain. Its antigen is undetermined. These data belong to a study of response to subunit inactivated influenza vaccine. General observations from the study: The authors offered the suggestion that each seasonal influenza vaccination recruits few new T cells.

The length of the CDR3 is 13 residues. Trimming took off 7 bases at V and 1 base at J, with 9 bases between the two ends. TCRdb re-analysed the RT-PCR reads in MiXCR, keeping a single row per CDR3 protein. Among around 850,000 distinct CDR3 sequences, less than 20% were seen once, and the ten largest hold about a tenth. This chain links TRBV12-3 or TRBV12-4 with TRBJ2-3; D not resolved. The source of this sequence is a man aged 45 to 65 who received an inactivated influenza vaccine. The sample here was PBMCs from blood, taken 4 to 6 days after vaccination. CDR3 sequence: CASTVWGTDTQYF. The DNA of the CDR3 is TGTGCCAGCACAGTCTGGGGCACAGATACGCAGTATTTT.